Following are 20 T cell receptor beta chains from one sample sequenced in a study of T cells in Graves' hyperthyroidism and ophthalmopathy. The investigators amplified TCR beta CDR3 regions from RNA transcripts. First-round RT-PCR of the TCR CDR3 relied on the HTBI primer set. In TCRdb, the multiplex PCR reads were re-called with MiXCR into one record per CDR3 protein. The sample shows more than 550,000 distinct CDR3 sequences, 45% of them seen only once. The sample taken for sequencing was peripheral blood or thyroid tissue (not recorded which). The receptors come from an adult man with Graves' disease, either hyperthyroidism or ophthalmopathy (not recorded which).

On this clonotype itself: Possible read error: a much larger clone is one base away. The V and J genes are TRBV7-9 and TRBJ1-5, with 8 bases identical to TRBD1. The germline CDR1 and CDR2 sequences are SEHNR and FQNEAQ (reference sequence). With V trimmed by 5 bases and J by 7 bases, 10 bases remained unmatched. The CDR3 loop spans 15 amino acids. The DNA of the CDR3 is TGTGCCAGCAGCATCTCGGACAGGGCGGGCCAGCCCCAGCATTTT. Translation gives CASSISDRAGQPQHF.

This clonotype has at least ten counts. This chain uses TRBV25-1 with TRBJ1-1, with D uncertain. V was trimmed by 2 bases and J by 4 bases, leaving 11 bases between them. The CDR3 is made up of 14 amino acids. Germline values: CDR1 MGHDK, CDR2 SYGVNS. The CDR3 bases are TGTGCCAGCAGTGAAGGAGTTGGCGGCACTGAAGCTTTCTTT. Encoded protein: CASSEGVGGTEAFF.

This chain joins TRBV5-1 and TRBJ2-7; 7 nucleotides align to TRBD1. Trimming removed 4 bases from V and 2 bases from J; junction bases left unmatched: 9. The germline gives CDR1 SGHRS, CDR2 YFSETQ. The CDR3 has 15 residues. CDR3 region: CASSPGGQVTYEQYF. Here the CDR3 DNA reads TGCGCCAGCAGCCCCGGAGGACAGGTGACCTACGAGCAGTACTTC. The full variable domain, with the rest looked up from reference TRBV5-1 and TRBJ2-7, is KAGVTQTPRYLIKTRGQQVTLSCSPISGHRSVSWYQQTPGQGLQFLFEYFSETQRNKGNFPGRFSGRQFSNSRSEMNVSTLELGDSALYLCASSPGGQVTYEQYFGPGTRLTVT.

The chain joins TRBV6-1 to TRBJ1-1, with TRBD1 as a possible D gene (5 bases). The CDR3 extends over 14 amino acids. Trimming pared 3 bases from V and 7 bases from J, leaving 15 bases between. Germline CDR1 reads MNHNS; CDR2 reads SASEGT. CDR3 coding DNA: TGTGCCAGCAGTGAGGCGGACATCGGCGGTGAAGCTTTCTTT. Encoded protein: CASSEADIGGEAFF.

This clonotype was counted only a few times. A read error is possible here, since a much larger clone lies one base away. CDR3 loop: CASSGQGSTGELFF. CDR3 in DNA: TGTGCCAGCAGTGGACAGGGAAGCACCGGGGAGCTGTTTTTT. This rearrangement joins TRBV2 to TRBJ2-2; 7 bases fit TRBD1. CDR1 is SNHLY and CDR2 is FYNNEI in the germline V gene. J lost 4 bases, V lost 4 bases, and 3 bases had no gene match. This CDR3 region has 14 residues.

This rearrangement joins TRBV20-1 to TRBJ1-1, with unresolved D. Germline CDR1 reads DFQATT; CDR2 reads SNEGSKA (reference sequence). Between the trimmed V and J ends, which lost 3 bases and 1 base, there was a span of 15 bases. The CDR3 is made up of 15 amino acids. CDR3 DNA sequence: TGCAGTGCTAGGGCCGCAACCTGGACGAACACTGAAGCTTTCTTT. Amino acid sequence: CSARAATWTNTEAFF.

Only a few counts were recorded for this clonotype. The chain carries TRBV11-3 and TRBJ1-4, with 7 bases that match TRBD1. CDR3 length: 15 residues. Germline V gene lookup returns CDR1 SGHNT and CDR2 YENEEA. Losses at the gene ends were 6 bases for V and 0 bases for J; bases not matched to a gene: 4. The CDR3 loop is CASSTGTATNEKLFF. As DNA, the CDR3 is TGTGCCAGCAGTACAGGGACAGCAACTAATGAAAAACTGTTTTTT. The full variable domain, with the rest looked up from reference TRBV11-3 and TRBJ1-4, is EAGVVQSPRYKIIEKKQPVAFWCNPISGHNTLYWYLQNLGQGPELLIRYENEEAVDDSQLPKDRFSAERLKGVDSTLKIQPAELGDSAVYLCASSTGTATNEKLFFGSGTQLSVL.

Here the CDR3 DNA reads TGTGCCAGCAGTAATGGAGCTTCACCCCTCCACTTT. Encoded protein: CASSNGASPLHF. V gene TRBV6-6 combines with J gene TRBJ1-6; D is unresolved. Trimming cost V 5 bases and J 9 bases, with 8 bases left between them. CDR1 and CDR2 from the germline V gene are MNHNY and SVGAGI (reference sequence). The CDR3 has 12 residues.

The V gene is TRBV25-1, the J gene TRBJ2-5, with D perhaps assigned TRBD1 or TRBD2 (6 bases each). Germline V CDR1 and CDR2: MGHDK, SYGVNS. The length of the CDR3 is 16 residues. V lost 4 bases and J lost 3, with 18 bases in between. CDR3 bases: TGTGCCAGCAGTGGGGTAGGGGGGACTGCGAAAGAGACCCAGTACTTC. Residues: CASSGVGGTAKETQYF.

V is TRBV20-1 and J is TRBJ2-3; 9 bases align to TRBD2. Germline CDR1 DFQATT, CDR2 SNEGSKA (reference sequence). V lost 5 bases to trimming and J lost 4 bases; unmatched junction nucleotides: 7. The CDR3 has 14 amino acids. The CDR3: CSAVTSGFPDTQYF. In DNA form, the CDR3 reads TGCAGTGCTGTCACTAGCGGGTTCCCAGATACGCAGTATTTT.

This rearrangement joins TRBV20-1 to TRBJ1-2; D is uncertain. The V and J ends lost 5 bases and 4 bases respectively, with 11 bases between them. The CDR3 consists of 12 residues. Germline lookup yields CDR1 DFQATT and CDR2 SNEGSKA (reference sequence). The CDR3 DNA follows: TGCAGTGCTCCACCCCAGGTCTATGGCTACACCTTC. Translation: CSAPPQVYGYTF.

The table lists this clonotype with a few counts. This chain links TRBV12-5 with TRBJ1-2, with TRBD1 identical over 9 bases. Germline loops: CDR1 LGHNT, CDR2 FRNRAP. The CDR3 has 14 residues. J gave up 4 bases and V 6 bases, and 6 bases lay outside the gene matches. The CDR3 loop reads CASGLTGGGYGYTF. The CDR3, as DNA: TGTGCTAGTGGCCTCACAGGGGGCGGCTATGGCTACACCTTC.

As concerns this clonotype: A much larger clone lies a single base off, so this may be a read error. Here the CDR3 omits its conserved ending phenylalanine or tryptophan, so a read error is the likely source. This chain links TRBV29-1 with TRBJ2-7, with unresolved D. The germline CDR1 and CDR2 sequences are SQVTM and ANQGSEA. This CDR3 region has 11 residues. Trimming removed 4 bases from V and 5 bases from J, with 9 bases in between. The CDR3 protein is CSVVWVDEQYL. The DNA of the CDR3 is TGCAGCGTTGTTTGGGTGGACGAGCAGTACCTC.

The sample holds many counts of this clonotype. This chain links TRBV12-3 or TRBV12-4 with TRBJ1-5; D gene ambiguous. V lost 3 bases to trimming and J lost 1 base, with 4 bases between them. CDR3 length equals 13 residues. For the CDR3, the DNA is TGTGCCAGCAGTTTCGCCAGCAATCAGCCCCAGCATTTT. It encodes CASSFASNQPQHF.

This clonotype was seen at least ten times. At one of its ends the junction is not consistent with the germline gene, which may arise from a read error. The chain combines TRBV29-1 with TRBJ1-1, with unresolved D. CDR3 length equals 12 residues. From germline, CDR1 is SQVTM and CDR2 ANQGSEA. In nucleotides, the CDR3 is TGCAGCGGCCTCGTCGGGAACTCTGAAGCTTTCTTT. It encodes CSGLVGNSEAFF.

This clonotype showed up many times. This sequence joins TRBV2 and TRBJ1-1; D not certain. The CDR3 runs to 12 residues. CDR1 SNHLY and CDR2 FYNNEI come from the germline V gene. V was trimmed by 7 bases and J by 0 bases, leaving 6 bases between them. The CDR3 loop reads CASTDLNTEAFF. The CDR3 nucleotides read TGTGCCAGCACCGATCTGAACACTGAAGCTTTCTTT.

Ten or more counts support this clonotype. The chain recombines TRBV29-1 with TRBJ1-2; tentatively, D is TRBD1 (5 bases). V dropped 5 bases and J dropped 8 bases, with 18 bases sitting between them. The CDR3 is 13 residues long. CDR1 and CDR2 from the germline V gene are SQVTM and ANQGSEA. DNA of the CDR3: TGCAGCGTTAGGACACCCCACTCGGAAGGCTACACCTTC. Its translation: CSVRTPHSEGYTF.

J is TRBJ1-1 and V is TRBV5-1, with no clear D. Germline V gives CDR1 SGHRS, CDR2 YFSETQ. The CDR3 spans 15 residues. Between the trimmed V and J ends, which lost 0 bases and 4 bases, there was a span of 13 bases. CDR3 DNA: TGCGCCAGCAGCTTGGACCCTGGGTCTGGCACTGAAGCTTTCTTT. Translated: CASSLDPGSGTEAFF.

This clonotype was observed at least ten times. The chain uses TRBV29-1 and TRBJ1-2, with D perhaps matching TRBD1 (6 bases). Germline CDR1 SQVTM, CDR2 ANQGSEA. CDR3 size: 14 residues. V lost 3 bases, J lost 4 bases, and 15 bases lay in between. CDR3 residues: CSVDLPGVVYGYTF. CDR3 bases: TGCAGCGTTGACCTGCCAGGGGTCGTCTATGGCTACACCTTC.

Remarks on this clonotype: Mismatch with germline at one junction end may stem from a read error. The CDR3 region is CASSSNRPWQNAGELYF. The CDR3, as DNA: TGTGCCAGCAGTTCGAATCGGCCATGGCAGAACGCCGGGGAGCTGTACTTC. The chain couples TRBV7-8 to TRBJ2-7, with D perhaps matching TRBD2 (5 bases). The germline V gene has CDR1 SGHVS and CDR2 FQNEAQ. This CDR3 has 17 residues.